The subject of this entry is one TCR beta chain. The sample belongs to a study of blood T cell repertoires in COVID-19. Study background: Italy, Spain and the United States were the sources of the convalescent and acute COVID-19 samples. PBMCs, B-cell-depleted T cells, or T cells were the source of the cDNA or gDNA that made up the material.

Source study methods: Estimation of nucleated cell counts was performed using reference gene primer amplification. Some clones are missing from TCRdb's copy, which holds only in-frame ones; the method was immunoSEQ multiplex PCR. The D gene and trimming were derived from the DNA, and the V and J assignments and clone size from that table. The sample lists 180,000 or so clones; just under 85% were seen once. The CDR3 is 13 residues long. Trimming at V came to 8 bases and at J to 11 bases, leaving 14 bases not matched to a gene. From germline, CDR1 is SGHNT and CDR2 YENEEA. This chain connects TRBV11-3 to TRBJ1-1, with 7 bases aligning to TRBD1. The sequence was collected from a man in his forties or fifties who had recovered from COVID-19. The specimen sequenced was peripheral blood. As DNA, the CDR3 is TGTGCCAGCCATATCGACAGGGATCTGCTCGCTTTCTTT. Its translation: CASHIDRDLLAFF.